One sample yielded the 18 T cell receptor beta chains listed below, sequenced in a study of response to subunit inactivated influenza vaccine. MiXCR, run by TCRdb on the RT-PCR reads, gives a single entry per CDR3 protein. The sample has 650,000 to 800,000 distinct CDR3 sequences, under 20% seen once. The sequencing here drew on PBMCs from blood, taken roughly 5 days after vaccination. Receptors were obtained from a man in his forties or fifties who received an inactivated influenza vaccine.

V gene TRBV6-6 combines with J gene TRBJ2-3; a possible D gene is TRBD1 (5 bases). The CDR3 sequence is 12 residues long. Germline CDR1 is MNHNY and CDR2 is SVGAGI (reference sequence). Trimming took 8 bases from V and 6 from J, leaving 12 bases between them. The CDR3 nucleotides are TGTGCCAGCTCCTCGTACAGGGATACGCAGTATTTT. It is translated as CASSSYRDTQYF.

This clonotype showed up just a few times. This chain connects TRBV28 to TRBJ2-2; D might be TRBD2 (7 bases). Germline loops: CDR1 MDHEN, CDR2 SYDVKM. This CDR3 is built from 16 residues. V was trimmed by 3 bases and J by 4 bases, leaving 15 bases between them. The DNA of the CDR3 is TGTGCCAGCAGTTTGCTCCGAGGGGGGGGCACCGGGGAGCTGTTTTTT. It yields the protein CASSLLRGGGTGELFF.

This clonotype was observed at least ten times. V and J are TRBV5-1 and TRBJ2-1; 7 bases line up with TRBD2. Germline CDR1 reads SGHRS; CDR2 reads YFSETQ. This CDR3 is 15 amino acids long. With 0 bases clipped from V and 4 bases from J, the junction kept 4 bases outside the gene matches. CDR3 coding DNA: TGCGCCAGCAGCTTGGTGGCGGGGGAGTACAATGAGCAGTTCTTC. Amino acids: CASSLVAGEYNEQFF.

The chain recombines TRBV4-1 with TRBJ2-3; a possible D gene is TRBD2 (5 bases). V was clipped by 4 bases and J by 6 bases, with 17 bases between them. The CDR3 has 15 residues. Germline V gene sequence: CDR1 MGHRA, CDR2 YSYEKL. Here the CDR3 DNA reads TGCGCCAGCAGCCTAAGGAGCGGACCCGGCGATACGCAGTATTTT. It encodes CASSLRSGPGDTQYF.

This clonotype came up a few times. This sequence joins TRBV27 and TRBJ1-4, with TRBD1 matching over 8 bases. The germline CDR1 and CDR2 sequences are MNHEY and SMNVEV (reference sequence). This CDR3 is 15 amino acids long. V lost 4 bases, J lost 6 bases, and 7 bases stayed unmatched. CDR3 DNA sequence: TGTGCCAGCAGTTCGCAGGGGGCTCGGGATGAAAAACTGTTTTTT. Encoded protein: CASSSQGARDEKLFF.

This clonotype has more than one count but fewer than ten. The gene calls are TRBV7-8 and TRBJ1-3; D gene uncertain. Germline lookup yields CDR1 SGHVS and CDR2 FQNEAQ. Trimming cost V 5 bases and J 0 bases, with 11 bases left between them. This CDR3 is built from 15 residues. CDR3 coding DNA: TGTGCCAGCAGCCCCACCGTCAGCTCTGGAAACACCATATATTTT. Translated: CASSPTVSSGNTIYF.

With regard to this clonotype: Sequence at one end of the junction differs from germline and may be a read error. The chain couples TRBV12-3 or TRBV12-4 to TRBJ1-6, with D possibly being TRBD1 (5 bases). This CDR3 is built from 17 residues. The CDR3 loop reads CASSLGFFGTSNSPLHF. The CDR3 DNA reads TGTGCCAGCAGCTTAGGGTTTTTTGGGACTTCAAATTCACCCCTCCACTTT.

V usage is TRBV21-1 and J usage is TRBJ1-1; no check of the table's D call, TRBD1, against the DNA was made. TRBV21-1 is flagged as a pseudogene. The CDR3 runs 17 residues. CDR3: CASTTPKGTGGFTEAFF. The DNA of the CDR3 is TGTGCCAGCACCACCCCCAAAGGGACAGGGGGTTTTACTGAAGCTTTCTTT.

This clonotype was found a few times. The chain is built from TRBV10-3 and TRBJ2-1, with 10 bases aligning to TRBD2. The ends lost 4 bases at V and 9 bases at J; junction bases unmatched: 9. This CDR3 has 15 residues. The germline V gene encodes CDR1 ENHRY and CDR2 SYGVKD. CDR3 region: CAISASGGAVGEQFF. CDR3 sequence (DNA): TGTGCCATCAGTGCCAGCGGGGGGGCGGTGGGTGAGCAGTTCTTC.

The chain employs TRBV5-1 and TRBJ2-7; 13 positions match TRBD2. CDR1 and CDR2 from the germline V gene are SGHRS and YFSETQ. The trim removed 2 bases at V and 0 bases at J, leaving 5 bases unmatched. This CDR3 spans 17 amino acids. This chain's CDR3 is CASSFGLAGVASYEQYF. The CDR3 region has the DNA TGCGCCAGCAGCTTTGGACTAGCGGGAGTTGCCTCCTACGAGCAGTACTTC.

On this clonotype: This could be a read error, since a much larger clone is one nucleotide away. The chain links TRBV5-1 to TRBJ2-1, with 10 bases matching TRBD2. Germline CDR1 SGHRS, CDR2 YFSETQ. This CDR3 contains 14 residues. The CDR3 here is CVSRFLAGDNEQFF. For the CDR3, the DNA is TGCGTCAGCAGGTTTCTAGCGGGGGACAATGAGCAGTTCTTC.

This clonotype was counted a few times. The CDR3: CASAQPANTEAFF. CDR3 in DNA: TGTGCCAGCGCGCAACCAGCAAACACTGAAGCTTTCTTT. The chain uses TRBV18 and TRBJ1-1; unclear D gene. Per the germline V gene, CDR1 is KGHSH and CDR2 is LQKENI. CDR3 length equals 13 residues. V lost 8 bases to trimming and J lost 2 bases, with 12 bases between them.

In this sample, this clonotype turned up a few times. The chain employs TRBV27 and TRBJ2-2; TRBD2 might be the D (6 bases). CDR1 is MNHEY and CDR2 is SMNVEV in the germline V gene (reference sequence). The length of the CDR3 is 16 residues. Trimming pared 10 bases from V and 0 bases from J, leaving 18 bases between. The CDR3 DNA reads TGTGCCACCCAAATGAGGGGCGGGGCGAACACCGGGGAGCTGTTTTTT. This sequence encodes CATQMRGGANTGELFF.

The chain couples TRBV4-2 to TRBJ2-3; 7 nucleotides line up with TRBD2. The CDR3 has 14 amino acids. V dropped 2 bases and J dropped 6; count of bases not matched to a gene: 5. Germline V lookup: CDR1 LGHNA, CDR2 YNFKEQ. The DNA for the CDR3 is TGTGCCAGCAGCCAAAGAGGGAGGGCTGATACGCAGTATTTT. Protein: CASSQRGRADTQYF.

For the CDR3, the DNA is TGCGCCAGCACCTTCTCGGCAGTGAACACTGAAGCTTTCTTT. Protein sequence: CASTFSAVNTEAFF. V usage is TRBV5-1 and J usage is TRBJ1-1; D remains unclear. CDR1 is SGHRS and CDR2 is YFSETQ in the germline V gene. Trimming took 6 bases from V and 0 from J, leaving 12 bases between them. The CDR3 runs to 14 residues.

There are a few counts of this clonotype. The chain recombines TRBV9 with TRBJ2-7, with a tentative D call TRBD1 (6 bases). The CDR3 has 16 residues. Germline V gives CDR1 SGDLS, CDR2 YYNGEE. V lost 3 bases to trimming and J lost 1 base, with 17 bases between them. CDR3 residues: CASSGRTDDPSYEQYF. The CDR3 region has the DNA TGTGCCAGCAGCGGTCGGACAGACGATCCTTCCTACGAGCAGTACTTC.

This chain connects TRBV12-3 or TRBV12-4 to TRBJ1-1; D is unresolved. CDR3 length: 14 residues. V was shortened by 2 bases and J by 5 bases, with 12 bases between the two germline ends. The CDR3 coding sequence is TGTGCCAGCAGTTTATTAGGATATCGTACTGAAGCTTTCTTT. It translates to CASSLLGYRTEAFF.

The chain couples TRBV5-1 to TRBJ2-5; D unclear. This CDR3 comprises 14 residues. Germline CDR1 SGHRS, CDR2 YFSETQ. Trimming took 0 bases from V and 5 from J, leaving 11 bases between them. DNA for the CDR3: TGCGCCAGCAGCTTGGCGCTAACCGGGGAGACCCAGTACTTC. This encodes CASSLALTGETQYF. The full variable domain, in which reference TRBV5-1 and TRBJ2-5 provide the parts outside the CDR3, is KAGVTQTPRYLIKTRGQQVTLSCSPISGHRSVSWYQQTPGQGLQFLFEYFSETQRNKGNFPGRFSGRQFSNSRSEMNVSTLELGDSALYLCASSLALTGETQYFGPGTRLLVL.